Listed here is a single T cell receptor (beta chain). These data come from a study of blood T cell repertoires in COVID-19. In the study overall: Whether acute or convalescent, the COVID-19 samples came from the United States, Italy and Spain. Sources were T cells, B-cell-depleted T cells, or PBMCs; the material itself was cDNA or gDNA.

Per germline, CDR1 SQVTM and CDR2 ANQGSEA. Trimming pared 2 bases from V and 4 bases from J, leaving 8 bases between. There are 12 residues in the CDR3. Methods used by the authors: Amplification from reference gene primers served as the basis for estimated nucleated cell counts. Only in-frame clones appear in the TCRdb table, and some are missing; sequencing was by immunoSEQ multiplex PCR. From that table come the V and J calls and clone size; the DNA was used to work out D and trimming. The sample has 200,000 to 300,000 clones, 86% seen once. The chain joins TRBV29-1 to TRBJ1-2; D uncertain. The source of this sequence is a woman aged 60 to 75 who had recovered from COVID-19. Input material: peripheral blood. In nucleotides, the CDR3 is TGCAGCGTTGAACAGTTGGCCTATGGCTACACCTTC. Its protein is CSVEQLAYGYTF.